The 20 T cell receptor beta chains presented below share a single source sample, sequenced in a study of CD8 T cells in Susac syndrome. The authors reverse transcribed roughly 0.5 to 1 ug RNA with random hexamers. MiXCR, run by TCRdb on the immunoSEQ multiplex PCR reads, gives a single entry per CDR3 protein. The repertoire holds 160,000 or so distinct CDR3 sequences, roughly 95% seen once, with about 0.094% in the top ten. The specimen sequenced was CD4+ T cells from PBMCs. The receptors were sampled from a human donor with multiple sclerosis.

The DNA for the CDR3 is TGTGCCAGCAGCTCATCAGGGGGGTCCCTAAATCAGCCCCAGCATTTT. This sequence encodes CASSSSGGSLNQPQHF. J is TRBJ1-5 and V is TRBV3-1, with 7 nucleotides matching TRBD1. Germline V gene data show CDR1 as LGHDT and CDR2 as YNNKEL (reference sequence). J gave up 4 bases and V 5 bases, and 11 bases lay outside the gene matches. This CDR3 spans 16 amino acids.

This sequence joins TRBV9 and TRBJ1-2, with TRBD1 as a possible D gene (6 bases). CDR1 is SGDLS, CDR2 YYNGEE, per germline. Trimming took off 4 bases at V and 0 bases at J, with 10 bases between the two ends. CDR3 length: 14 amino acids. CDR3 bases: TGTGCCAGCAGCCTCACAGGGTCTAACTATGGCTACACCTTC. Its protein product is CASSLTGSNYGYTF. Full variable domain (remainder filled in from reference TRBV9 and TRBJ1-2): DSGVTQTPKHLITATGQRVTLRCSPRSGDLSVYWYQQSLDQGLQFLIQYYNGEERAKGNILERFSAQQFPDLHSELNLSSLELGDSALYFCASSLTGSNYGYTFGSGTRLTVV.

V is TRBV27 and J is TRBJ1-1, with D perhaps matching TRBD1 (6 bases). Germline V lookup: CDR1 MNHEY, CDR2 SMNVEV (reference sequence). The CDR3 covers 13 residues. Between the trimmed V and J ends, which lost 3 bases and 10 bases, there was a span of 15 bases. The CDR3 DNA follows: TGTGCCAGCAGTTTCCGTTCAGGGGAGCCAGCTTTCTTT. Translating it yields CASSFRSGEPAFF.

This clonotype was seen a single time. The gene calls are TRBV7-9 and TRBJ2-7; TRBD2 is a possible D gene (6 bases). Trimming stripped 5 bases from V and 7 bases from J, with 6 bases between. The CDR3 has 10 residues. Germline V gene data show CDR1 as SEHNR and CDR2 as FQNEAQ (reference sequence). CDR3 loop: CASSSGEQYF. DNA of the CDR3: TGTGCCAGCAGCAGCGGGGAGCAGTACTTC.

The gene calls are TRBV20-1 and TRBJ1-2, with TRBD1 matching 7 bases. V lost 0 bases, J lost 2 bases, and 3 bases stayed unmatched. Germline loops: CDR1 DFQATT, CDR2 SNEGSKA (reference sequence). The CDR3 is 14 amino acids. The CDR3, as DNA: TGCAGTGCTAGAGACCCGACAGGGAACTATGGCTACACCTTC. It is translated as CSARDPTGNYGYTF.

The chain links TRBV12-3 or TRBV12-4 to TRBJ1-5; maybe TRBD1 (6 bases). V gave up 5 bases and J gave up 6 bases, with 17 bases separating them. The CDR3 totals 15 residues. DNA of the CDR3: TGTGCCAGCAGTGTCGCACAGGGAGGAGGTCAGCCCCAGCATTTT. Encoded protein: CASSVAQGGGQPQHF.

The chain couples TRBV6-1 to TRBJ2-7; the D is unclear. Trimming pared 7 bases from V and 0 bases from J, leaving 13 bases between. The CDR3 consists of 14 residues. The germline CDR1 and CDR2 sequences are MNHNS and SASEGT. CDR3 bases: TGTGCCAGCATGCCTCTTAGGATCTCCTACGAGCAGTACTTC. This codes for CASMPLRISYEQYF.

The chain has TRBV4-3 and TRBJ2-3; tentatively, D is TRBD2 (6 bases). Between the trimmed V and J ends, which lost 0 bases and 8 bases, there was a span of 15 bases. Germline V lookup: CDR1 LGHNA, CDR2 YSLEER. The CDR3 length is 15 residues. As DNA, the CDR3 is TGCGCCAGCAGCCAAGAAGAGACTAGGCACGGTACGCAGTATTTT. Its translation: CASSQEETRHGTQYF.

The J gene is TRBJ1-1, the V gene TRBV20-1; the match to TRBD1 covers 8 bases. This CDR3 contains 17 residues. The junction had 15 bases not matched to a gene; V was cut back by 6 bases and J by 0 bases. Germline V gene data show CDR1 as DFQATT and CDR2 as SNEGSKA (reference sequence). CDR3 sequence (DNA): TGCAGTGCCCGGGGGGACGACAGGGGAGGGATGAACACTGAAGCTTTCTTT. Residues: CSARGDDRGGMNTEAFF.

This chain uses TRBV20-1 with TRBJ1-2; D is uncertain. Germline CDR1 reads DFQATT; CDR2 reads SNEGSKA (reference sequence). The CDR3 is 13 residues long. The V and J ends lost 0 bases and 7 bases respectively, with 12 bases between them. The CDR3 here is CSARDAVGGGYTF. CDR3 DNA sequence: TGCAGTGCTAGAGATGCGGTAGGCGGTGGCTACACCTTC.

This chain joins TRBV5-4 and TRBJ1-1; the D is unclear. V lost 5 bases to trimming and J lost 7 bases, with 9 bases between them. There are 11 residues in the CDR3. Per germline, CDR1 SGHNT and CDR2 YYREEE (reference sequence). In DNA form, the CDR3 reads TGTGCCAGCAGTCTGAAAAGTGAAGCTTTCTTT. Residues: CASSLKSEAFF. Filled out from reference TRBV5-4 and TRBJ1-1, the complete variable domain reads ETGVTQSPTHLIKTRGQQVTLRCSSQSGHNTVSWYQQALGQGPQFIFQYYREEENGRGNFPPRFSGLQFPNYSSELNVNALELDDSALYLCASSLKSEAFFGQGTRLTVV.

V is TRBV6-6 and J is TRBJ2-2, with D unclear. Germline values: CDR1 MNHNY, CDR2 SVGAGI (reference sequence). Trimming removed 7 bases from V and 2 bases from J, with 11 bases in between. The CDR3 sequence is 14 residues long. In DNA form, the CDR3 reads TGTGCCAGCAACCCGCCCATTAACACCGGGGAGCTGTTTTTT. Its protein is CASNPPINTGELFF.

This rearrangement joins TRBV27 to TRBJ1-2; tentative D call: TRBD1 (6 bases). V was trimmed by 6 bases and J by 6 bases, leaving 23 bases between them. Germline CDR1 reads MNHEY; CDR2 reads SMNVEV (reference sequence). The CDR3 extends over 16 amino acids. As DNA, the CDR3 is TGTGCCAGCAGCTTGGCCCCCTCAACAGGGTCCAATGGCTACACCTTC. Encoded protein: CASSLAPSTGSNGYTF.

The genes are TRBV4-3 and TRBJ2-5, with D possibly TRBD2 on 5 matching bases. V dropped 5 bases and J dropped 9 bases, with 16 bases sitting between them. The CDR3 length is 13 residues. Germline V gene sequence: CDR1 LGHNA, CDR2 YSLEER. The CDR3 nucleotides read TGCGCCAGCAGCATTGATTGGACCGGGGCCCAGTACTTC. It codes for CASSIDWTGAQYF.

The chain employs TRBV12-3 or TRBV12-4 and TRBJ2-7; the match to TRBD1 covers 9 bases. After removal of 5 bases from V and 3 bases from J, the junction contained 8 bases not matched to a gene. CDR3 length: 15 amino acids. The CDR3: CASSKQGTGHYEQYF. DNA of the CDR3: TGTGCCAGCAGTAAACAGGGGACAGGGCACTACGAGCAGTACTTC.

The rearrangement joins TRBV3-1 to TRBJ1-2; no clear D gene. CDR1 LGHDT and CDR2 YNNKEL come from the germline V gene (reference sequence). The CDR3 has 13 amino acids. V lost 0 bases and J lost 7, with 9 bases in between. In DNA form, the CDR3 reads TGTGCCAGCAGCCAAGATGGACGGGGTGGCTACACCTTC. Protein: CASSQDGRGGYTF. Variable domain in full (rest from reference TRBV3-1 and TRBJ1-2): DTAVSQTPKYLVTQMGNDKSIKCEQNLGHDTMYWYKQDSKKFLKIMFSYNNKELIINETVPNRFSPKSPDKAHLNLHINSLELGDSAVYFCASSQDGRGGYTFGSGTRLTVV.

This clonotype was found once. The chain is built from TRBV9 and TRBJ1-1, with 10 bases matching TRBD1. Unmatched junction bases numbered 6, after V lost 4 bases and J lost 6 bases. The CDR3 totals 14 residues. Germline values: CDR1 SGDLS, CDR2 YYNGEE. The CDR3, as DNA: TGTGCCAGCAGCACCCGGGACAGGGGACCTGAAGCTTTCTTT. Translating gives CASSTRDRGPEAFF. The full variable domain, completed using reference TRBV9 and TRBJ1-1, is DSGVTQTPKHLITATGQRVTLRCSPRSGDLSVYWYQQSLDQGLQFLIQYYNGEERAKGNILERFSAQQFPDLHSELNLSSLELGDSALYFCASSTRDRGPEAFFGQGTRLTVV.

This clonotype was observed once. The chain combines TRBV30 with TRBJ2-2; D possibly corresponds to TRBD2 (6 bases). V was clipped by 3 bases and J by 4 bases, with 12 bases between them. Germline V gene lookup returns CDR1 GTSNPN and CDR2 SVGIG (reference sequence). This CDR3 contains 14 residues. The CDR3 coding sequence is TGTGCCTGGAGGAGTGCGGGATCCACCGGGGAGCTGTTTTTT. Its protein product is CAWRSAGSTGELFF.

V usage is TRBV18 and J usage is TRBJ2-7, with D possibly matching TRBD2 (7 bases). The CDR3 has 14 amino acids. Trimming left V 8 bases short and J 6 bases short, with 20 bases between. Germline CDR1 reads KGHSH; CDR2 reads LQKENI. CDR3 in DNA: TGTGCCAGCACTTCGGGGGCGGGAGACCCCGAGCAGTACTTC. Amino acids: CASTSGAGDPEQYF. Supplemented by reference TRBV18 and TRBJ2-7, the full variable domain reads NAGVMQNPRHLVRRRGQEARLRCSPMKGHSHVYWYRQLPEEGLKFMVYLQKENIIDESGMPKERFSAEFPKEGPSILRIQQVVRGDSAAYFCASTSGAGDPEQYFGPGTRLTVT.

The chain combines TRBV30 with TRBJ2-5; 8 positions agree with TRBD2. The CDR3 consists of 15 residues. The ends lost 5 bases at V and 5 bases at J; junction bases unmatched: 13. Per germline, CDR1 GTSNPN and CDR2 SVGIG (reference sequence). CDR3 sequence: CAWGFAGGSLETQYF. The CDR3 bases are TGTGCCTGGGGGTTTGCGGGAGGCAGTTTGGAGACCCAGTACTTC.